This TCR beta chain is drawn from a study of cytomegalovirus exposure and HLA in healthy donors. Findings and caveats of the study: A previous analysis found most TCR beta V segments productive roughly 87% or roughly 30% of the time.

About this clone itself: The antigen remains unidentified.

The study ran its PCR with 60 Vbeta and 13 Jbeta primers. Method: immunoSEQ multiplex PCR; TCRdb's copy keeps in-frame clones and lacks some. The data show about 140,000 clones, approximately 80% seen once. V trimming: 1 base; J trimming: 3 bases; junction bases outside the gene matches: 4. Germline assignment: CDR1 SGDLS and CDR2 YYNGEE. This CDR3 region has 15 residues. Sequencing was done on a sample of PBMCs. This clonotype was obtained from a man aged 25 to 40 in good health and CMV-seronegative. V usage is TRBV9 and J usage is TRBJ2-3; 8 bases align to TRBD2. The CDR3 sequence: CASSVRAGDTDTQYF. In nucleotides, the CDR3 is TGTGCCAGCAGCGTAAGAGCGGGAGATACAGATACGCAGTATTTT.